This TCR beta chain was recorded in a study of cytotoxic CD8 clonotypes in ibrutinib-treated CLL. The assay was immunoSEQ multiplex PCR, and TCRdb's table has in-frame clones only and misses some. Of 50,000 to 65,000 clones listed, approximately 54% are singletons. This clone has only a few counts. The sample in question was PBMCs, obtained after 12 months of ibrutinib treatment. The TCR sequence derives from a human donor with chronic lymphocytic leukemia.

This chain's CDR3 is CASSAPEYGYTF. The CDR3 DNA sequence: TGTGCCAGCAGTGCCCCCGAGTATGGCTACACCTTC. J is TRBJ1-2 and V is TRBV28; D unresolved. Trimming cost V 5 bases and J 5 bases, with 9 bases left between them. The germline V gene has CDR1 MDHEN and CDR2 SYDVKM. This CDR3 has 12 residues.